In its sample, the clone carrying this TCR beta chain was seen a few times. Its specificity is not known. Certain patients, namely those with other autoimmune diseases, uncontrolled infections, pregnancy or lactation, were excluded. PBMCs stemmed from roughly 9.4 ml of fresh peripheral blood. This sample is part of a study of Graves' ophthalmopathy and Graves' hyperthyroidism. Regarding the study as a whole: Among thyroid clonotypes expanded above 0.001 frequency, most also appeared in blood.

The TCR beta CDR3 regions underwent amplification from RNA transcripts. Second-round multiplex PCR came after a first-round RT-PCR that employed HTBI primers. Each CDR3 protein is one row after TCRdb ran MiXCR on the multiplex PCR reads. The table records hundreds of thousands of distinct CDR3 sequences, around 40% of them present only once. CDR3 length equals 14 residues. Germline V gene lookup returns CDR1 SGHDN and CDR2 FVKESK. The source of this sequence is an adult man with Graves' ophthalmopathy. V usage is TRBV14 and J usage is TRBJ2-7; 10 bases line up with TRBD2. What was sequenced was peripheral blood. CDR3 in DNA: TGTGCTCAGCACGGGACTAGCGCGACCTACGAGCAGTACTTC. This translates into CAQHGTSATYEQYF.